This is a list of T cell receptor beta chains from one sample in a study of graft-versus-host responses after intestinal transplantation. The table came from immunoSEQ multiplex PCR; TCRdb's copy has only in-frame clones and leaves some out. The table lists about 92,000 clones, 75% to 95% of them singletons. Their target antigens are unknown. Sequences were derived from unstimulated CD8+ T cells sorted from spleen or lymph node cells, sampled before intestinal transplant. The receptors derive from a human donor who received an intestinal transplant. Each CDR3 is given with its conserved first and last residue. A D gene is named only where the DNA matches it firmly. The size entry is marked missing in some rows and otherwise reads once, few, many or a size class.

NA	TRBV2	NA	TRBJ2-1	CASRTTVASYNEQFF	TGTGCCAGCAGAACTACAGTCGCTTCCTACAATGAGCAGTTCTTC
TRBD1	TRBV6-5	NA	TRBJ2-7	CASSYSTGGDEQYF	TGTGCCAGCAGTTACTCGACAGGGGGCGACGAGCAGTACTTC
TRBD1	TRBV10-2	NA	TRBJ2-1	CASRTGGWHEQFF	TGCGCCAGCAGGACAGGGGGCTGGCATGAGCAGTTCTTC
TRBD2	TRBV11-2	NA	TRBJ2-7	CASSLFSGVYEQYF	TGTGCCAGCAGCTTATTTAGCGGGGTCTACGAGCAGTACTTC
NA	TRBV7-2	NA	TRBJ1-2	CASSSDIFNYGYTF	TGTGCCAGCAGCTCAGACATATTTAACTATGGCTACACCTTC
NA	TRBV6-6	few	TRBJ2-5	CASSYTAQETQYF	TGTGCCAGCAGTTACACGGCCCAAGAGACCCAGTACTTC
NA	TRBV20-1	NA	TRBJ2-4	CERGNIQYF	TGCGAACGGGGGAACATTCAGTACTTC
TRBD1	TRBV7-2	few	TRBJ1-6	CASSLVGTGNNSPLHF	TGTGCCAGCAGCTTAGTTGGGACAGGGAATAATTCACCCCTCCACTTT
TRBD2	TRBV7-6	NA	TRBJ2-1	CASSIYSGSGNEQFF	TGTGCCAGCAGCATATATAGCGGGAGTGGAAATGAGCAGTTCTTC
NA	TRBV27	NA	TRBJ2-3	CASRLGDHRTDTQYF	TGTGCCAGCAGGCTGGGGGACCACCGCACAGATACGCAGTATTTT
NA	TRBV7-2	NA	TRBJ2-5	CASSLDVNQETQYF	TGTGCCAGCAGCTTAGACGTAAACCAAGAGACCCAGTACTTC
NA	TRBV4-1	NA	TRBJ1-1	CASSQDRQGPSGGTEAFF	TGCGCCAGCAGCCAAGATCGGCAGGGCCCCTCTGGTGGCACTGAAGCTTTCTTT
TRBD2	TRBV6-6	NA	TRBJ2-5	CASSRGLAGGETQYF	TGTGCCAGCAGTCGAGGACTAGCGGGGGGGGAGACCCAGTACTTC
NA	TRBV6-5	NA	TRBJ1-2	CASSYSSSAGPDGYTF	TGTGCCAGCAGTTACTCGAGTTCGGCGGGTCCTGATGGCTACACCTTC
NA	TRBV19	NA	TRBJ1-5	CASRQGGALNSNQPQHF	TGTGCCAGTAGACAGGGAGGGGCCTTAAATAGCAATCAGCCCCAGCATTTT
NA	TRBV28	NA	TRBJ1-1	CASSSLLRGAYTEAFF	TGTGCCAGCAGTTCCCTCTTAAGGGGGGCGTACACTGAAGCTTTCTTT
TRBD2	TRBV4-1	NA	TRBJ2-5	CASSPLAGGEETQYF	TGCGCCAGCAGCCCCCTAGCGGGAGGGGAGGAGACCCAGTACTTC
TRBD1	TRBV7-6	NA	TRBJ1-2	CASSSTRPGQLLNYGYTF	TGTGCCAGCAGCTCAACTCGACCGGGACAGCTACTTAACTATGGCTACACCTTC
NA	TRBV14	NA	TRBJ1-5	CEVWKNQPQHF	TGTGAGGTCTGGAAGAATCAGCCCCAGCATTTT
TRBD2	TRBV7-6	NA	TRBJ2-2	CASSSESGGAGTGELFF	TGTGCCAGCAGCTCCGAAAGCGGGGGGGCCGGTACCGGGGAGCTGTTTTTT
NA	TRBV11-3	NA	TRBJ2-4	CASSPSRGVDIQYF	TGTGCAAGCTCGCCCTCGAGGGGGGTGGACATTCAGTACTTC
NA	TRBV11-2	NA	TRBJ1-1	CASSFTGGDTEAFF	TGTGCCAGCAGCTTTACGGGGGGGGACACTGAAGCTTTCTTT
NA	TRBV6-5	NA	TRBJ2-2	CASSLLRLAGELFF	TGTGCCAGCAGTCTCCTAAGGCTCGCCGGGGAGCTGTTTTTT
NA	TRBV19	NA	TRBJ2-1	CASSLGEAGNEQFF	TGTGCCAGTAGTTTGGGGGAGGCAGGGAATGAGCAGTTCTTC
TRBD1	TRBV13	NA	TRBJ2-7	CASSLGTGQQYF	TGTGCCAGCAGCTTAGGGACAGGGCAGCAGTACTTC
TRBD1	TRBV5-1	NA	TRBJ1-2	CASSFTLDRGDGYTF	TGCGCCAGCAGCTTTACCCTCGACAGGGGGGATGGCTACACCTTC
NA	TRBV7-3	NA	TRBJ2-2	CASSAYVEANTGELFF	TGTGCCAGCAGCGCCTATGTGGAAGCGAACACCGGGGAGCTGTTTTTT
NA	TRBV11-2	NA	TRBJ2-7	CASSLSGTYEQYF	TGTGCCAGCAGCTTAAGTGGAACCTACGAGCAGTACTTC
TRBD2	TRBV7-3	NA	TRBJ2-7	CASSPSGSPIYEQYF	TGTGCCAGCAGCCCTAGCGGGAGCCCTATCTACGAGCAGTACTTC
NA	TRBV11-3	NA	TRBJ1-4	CASSLLWEEKLFF	TGTGCCAGCAGCTTACTCTGGGAGGAAAAACTGTTTTTT
NA	TRBV5-5	NA	TRBJ2-3	CASSYTDTQYF	TGTGCCAGCAGCTACACAGATACGCAGTATTTT
NA	TRBV5-1	NA	TRBJ2-1	CASSLEVGPYNEQFF	TGCGCCAGCAGCTTGGAGGTGGGGCCATACAATGAGCAGTTCTTC
TRBD2	TRBV13	NA	TRBJ2-3	CASSRSGGENTQYF	TGTGCCAGCAGCCGGAGCGGGGGGGAAAATACGCAGTATTTT
TRBD2	TRBV19	NA	TRBJ2-1	CASSPLQRGLNEQFF	TGTGCCAGTAGTCCCTTACAGCGGGGACTCAATGAGCAGTTCTTC
TRBD1	TRBV7-3	NA	TRBJ2-1	CASSLRDRVMDEQFF	TGTGCCAGCAGCTTACGGGACAGGGTGATGGATGAGCAGTTCTTC
NA	TRBV14	NA	TRBJ1-2	CASSQVFEGGYTF	TGTGCCAGCAGCCAAGTTTTTGAAGGAGGCTACACCTTC
NA	TRBV5-5	NA	TRBJ2-1	CASSPRANEQFF	TGTGCCAGCAGCCCGCGGGCTAATGAGCAGTTCTTC
NA	TRBV7-9	NA	TRBJ1-1	CASIPDAGYTEAFF	TGTGCCAGCATACCGGACGCGGGGTACACTGAAGCTTTCTTT
NA	TRBV27	NA	TRBJ2-3	CASSLLGEEVVDTQYF	TGTGCCAGCAGTTTACTCGGCGAGGAGGTGGTGGATACGCAGTATTTT
NA	TRBV7-6	once	TRBJ2-5	CASSLHRVGLSGQYF	TGTGCCAGCAGCTTACACAGGGTGGGATTGAGTGGCCAGTACTTC
NA	TRBV19	NA	TRBJ1-6	CASSIPTESPLHF	TGTGCCAGTAGTATCCCGACAGAATCACCCCTCCACTTT
NA	TRBV7-9	NA	TRBJ2-7	CASSLWRRVRESEQYF	TGTGCCAGCAGCTTATGGCGCAGGGTGAGGGAATCCGAGCAGTACTTC
NA	TRBV11-2	few	TRBJ2-1	CASSLSQGNEQFF	TGTGCCAGCAGCTTAAGCCAGGGCAATGAGCAGTTCTTC
NA	TRBV27	NA	TRBJ2-7	CASSLRGRTGYEQYF	TGTGCCAGCAGTCTCCGCGGACGTACGGGCTACGAGCAGTACTTC
TRBD1	TRBV4-1	NA	TRBJ2-7	CASSHGQGTHEQYF	TGCGCCAGCAGCCATGGACAGGGGACCCACGAGCAGTACTTC
NA	TRBV9	NA	TRBJ1-2	CASSEGGEGYTF	TGTGCCAGCAGCGAGGGTGGGGAAGGCTACACCTTC
NA	TRBV4-2	once	TRBJ1-5	CASSQAGTSNQPQHF	TGTGCCAGCAGCCAAGCTGGGACTAGCAATCAGCCCCAGCATTTT
TRBD1	TRBV7-6	once	TRBJ1-1	CASSLAEGATENTEAFF	TGTGCCAGCAGCTTAGCCGAGGGGGCCACAGAGAACACTGAAGCTTTCTTT
NA	TRBV10-2	NA	TRBJ2-5	CASSEGGIRETQYF	TGCGCCAGCAGTGAAGGCGGGATCCGAGAGACCCAGTACTTC
NA	TRBV29-1	NA	TRBJ2-4	CSVVLGGNIQYF	TGCAGCGTTGTATTAGGCGGAAACATTCAGTACTTC
TRBD1	TRBV27	NA	TRBJ1-2	CASTLGQGPPKYGYTF	TGTGCCAGCACCCTCGGACAGGGCCCCCCAAAATATGGCTACACCTTC
NA	TRBV6-6	few	TRBJ1-1	CASSWGRTEAFF	TGTGCCAGCAGCTGGGGAAGAACTGAAGCTTTCTTT
TRBD2	TRBV19	NA	TRBJ2-7	CASSIVGLAGQSYEQYF	TGTGCCAGTAGTATTGTAGGACTAGCGGGACAATCCTACGAGCAGTACTTC
TRBD1	TRBV6-1	NA	TRBJ2-7	CATAPGQTYEQYF	TGTGCCACCGCTCCGGGACAGACCTACGAGCAGTACTTC